This T cell receptor beta chain derives from a study of regulatory T cells in long-lasting Graves disease. Time point meaning: newly diagnosed GD, antithyroid drugs for less than 3 months. Researchers made the TCR library from RNA that was extracted from PBMCs. V lost 4 bases and J lost 1, with 14 bases in between. The CDR3 extends over 15 amino acids. CDR1 is SGHRS, CDR2 YFSETQ, per germline. This clonotype was picked up many times. The target antigen is unknown. Relying on iRepertoire HTBI primers and Arm-PCR of CDR3 regions, the team built TCR beta libraries. TCRdb re-derived calls from the multiplex PCR reads in MiXCR, one entry per CDR3 protein. The sample comprises 500,000 or so distinct CDR3 sequences, about 16% of which are singletons, and 20% to 25% rests with the top ten. Findings and caveats of the study: TRBV28 was favored in persistent disease, as were TRBJ1-2 and TRBJ2-5.

The same data also went into a second study, on T cells in Graves' hyperthyroidism and ophthalmopathy. That source notes: TCR CDR3 underwent first-round RT-PCR with the HTBI primer set. A 13 V-J signature model discriminated ophthalmopathy versus stable hyperthyroidism.

This sample comprised peripheral blood mononuclear cells (PBMCs), obtained at new diagnosis, from a patient treated with antithyroid drugs. This TCR was recovered from a woman aged 35-60 years with Graves disease. V usage is TRBV5-1 and J usage is TRBJ1-1; tentative D call: TRBD1 (5 bases). DNA for the CDR3: TGCGCCAGCAGCCGCGAGGGACCGCGGAACACTGAAGCTTTCTTT. Its protein product is CASSREGPRNTEAFF.